The T cell receptor beta chain under discussion was sequenced for a study of identifying expanded T cells in peripheral blood. General observations from the study: Approximately two-week clone count variance significantly increased as total template count grew. Over two and four weeks, about 15 and 19 clones changed, versus roughly 1.1 between replicates.

Assay used: immunoSEQ multiplex PCR; TCRdb lists only in-frame clones, some missing. The sample shows 97,000 or so clones, approximately 89% of them seen only once. The V gene lost 5 bases and the J gene lost 1 base, with 14 bases spanning the gap. CDR1 is LNHDA, CDR2 SQIVND, per germline (reference sequence). This CDR3 contains 15 residues. No infections or other immune events were documented during collection. As to this clone: Its target is unknown.

What was sequenced was blood. The V call is TRBV19, the J call TRBJ1-1; D gene uncertain. The sequence was obtained from a person between 18 and 75 years old in good health. CDR3 nucleotides: TGTGCCAGTAGTTTCCGGAGGAGGACGAACACTGAAGCTTTCTTT. Its protein is CASSFRRRTNTEAFF.